A single sample is the source of the 32 T cell receptor beta chains below, sequenced in a study of identical twins. TCRdb independently ran MiXCR on the 5' RACE reads; one entry per CDR3 protein. Of around 1.7 million distinct CDR3 sequences detected, under 35% appear once; the ten largest clones hold less than 0.35%. Source material: cord blood. All receptors come from a newborn girl in good health.

This clonotype occurred once. The chain is built from TRBV15 and TRBJ2-7; 7 bases are shared with TRBD2. V shed 2 bases, J shed 7 bases, and the junction held 8 bases outside the gene matches. This CDR3 is 14 amino acids long. Per germline, CDR1 LNHNV and CDR2 YYDKDF (reference sequence). CDR3 coding DNA: TGTGCCACCAGCAGAATGCGGGAGAGGAATGAGCAGTACTTC. Translation: CATSRMRERNEQYF.

The chain is built from TRBV30 and TRBJ2-3; D is undetermined. This CDR3 region has 15 residues. The V end was cut by 0 bases, the J end by 0 bases, with 10 bases between. Per the germline V gene, CDR1 is GTSNPN and CDR2 is SVGIG (reference sequence). The CDR3 region is CAWSVRITSTDTQYF. For the CDR3, the DNA is TGTGCCTGGAGTGTAAGAATAACTAGCACAGATACGCAGTATTTT.

A few counts support this clonotype. The CDR3 nucleotides are TGTGCCAGCAGCCCCCAGGGGGGTACGCAGTATTTT. Translated: CASSPQGGTQYF. The chain combines TRBV7-2 with TRBJ2-3; perhaps TRBD1 as D (7 bases). The CDR3 extends over 12 amino acids. Germline V gene data show CDR1 as SGHTA and CDR2 as FQGNSA. V lost 5 bases to trimming and J lost 8 bases, with 11 bases between them.

The rearrangement links TRBV7-9 to TRBJ2-3; 9 positions agree with TRBD2. The CDR3 has 16 amino acids. CDR1 and CDR2 from the germline V gene are SEHNR and FQNEAQ (reference sequence). Trimming removed 2 bases from V and 5 bases from J; junction bases left unmatched: 8. The CDR3 here is CASSLTVRREGDTQYF. CDR3 bases: TGTGCCAGCAGCTTAACAGTCAGGCGGGAGGGAGATACGCAGTATTTT.

A few counts support this clonotype. V usage is TRBV28 and J usage is TRBJ2-5; 7 bases fit TRBD2. V lost 3 bases to trimming and J lost 4 bases; unmatched junction nucleotides: 5. Germline V gene lookup returns CDR1 MDHEN and CDR2 SYDVKM. CDR3 length equals 14 residues. The CDR3 region has the DNA TGTGCCAGCAGTTTTGGAGGGAGGGGAGAGACCCAGTACTTC. This codes for CASSFGGRGETQYF.

The V and J genes are TRBV10-3 and TRBJ2-4, with 7 bases identical to TRBD1. The V gene's germline CDR1 is ENHRY and CDR2 SYGVKD. This CDR3 comprises 14 residues. V was pared by 3 bases and J by 1 base, with 0 bases of the junction left unmatched. The DNA for the CDR3 is TGTGCCATCAGTGAACAGGGGGCCAAAAACATTCAGTACTTC. Translated, it gives CAISEQGAKNIQYF.

The genes are TRBV5-1 and TRBJ1-2; 9 positions match TRBD1. The V gene end was trimmed by 7 bases and the J gene end by 8 bases; junction bases not matched to a gene: 12. Germline CDR1 SGHRS, CDR2 YFSETQ. The CDR3 covers 14 residues. The CDR3 region is CASQQRPDRGGYTF. DNA for the CDR3: TGCGCCAGCCAGCAGCGTCCGGACAGGGGCGGCTACACCTTC.

This clonotype occurred a few times. J is TRBJ2-3 and V is TRBV11-1, with D perhaps being TRBD1 or TRBD2 (5 bases each). This CDR3 has 14 amino acids. V dropped 5 bases and J dropped 9 bases, with 18 bases sitting between them. In germline, CDR1 is SGHAT, CDR2 FQDESV (reference sequence). CDR3 loop: CASSARDGTGTQYF. CDR3 in DNA: TGTGCCAGCAGCGCCCGCGATGGGACGGGGACGCAGTATTTT.

This clonotype appeared once. This chain joins TRBV6-5 and TRBJ2-7; 11 nucleotides align to TRBD1. CDR1 and CDR2 from the germline V gene are MNHEY and SVGAGI. The length of the CDR3 is 16 residues. V trimming: 6 bases; J trimming: 1 base; junction bases outside the gene matches: 8. DNA for the CDR3: TGTGCCAGCAGACGAACGGACAGGGGGCATTCCTACGAGCAGTACTTC. Amino acid sequence: CASRRTDRGHSYEQYF.

This clonotype occurred a few times. This sequence joins TRBV24-1 and TRBJ2-5; 7 bases match TRBD1. Judging by the DNA end, TRBJ2-7 fits better; the J call may be wrong. Germline CDR1 and CDR2: KGHDR and SFDVKD. This CDR3 is built from 14 residues. CDR3 in amino acids: CATSSGTVFYEQYF. CDR3 bases: TGTGCCACCAGCTCCGGGACAGTCTTCTACGAGCAGTACTTC.

The rearrangement joins TRBV12-5 to TRBJ2-1, with 13 positions matching TRBD2. The CDR3 runs 16 residues. The ends lost 5 bases at V and 4 bases at J; junction bases unmatched: 5. Germline V lookup: CDR1 LGHNT, CDR2 FRNRAP. CDR3 region: CASGRTSGRSYNEQFF. The DNA of the CDR3 is TGTGCTAGTGGTCGGACTAGCGGGAGATCATACAATGAGCAGTTCTTC.

This clonotype was seen a few times. This rearrangement joins TRBV5-6 to TRBJ1-2; D is unclear. The CDR3 consists of 13 residues. Trimming took 2 bases from V and 7 from J, leaving 12 bases between them. Germline CDR1 is SGHDT and CDR2 is YYEEEE. The CDR3 protein is CASSFGVRPGYTF. For the CDR3, the DNA is TGTGCCAGCAGCTTTGGGGTGCGTCCTGGCTACACCTTC.

The chain has TRBV6-2 or TRBV6-3 and TRBJ1-5, with D unresolved. The CDR3 spans 15 residues. Trimming took 3 bases from V and 0 from J, leaving 9 bases between them. Germline-derived CDR1 and CDR2 are MNHEY and SVGEGT. CDR3 in DNA: TGTGCCAGCAGTTATCTGCCCCTTAGCAATCAGCCCCAGCATTTT. Protein: CASSYLPLSNQPQHF.

V is TRBV5-1 and J is TRBJ2-7; TRBD2 matches 11 bases. The CDR3 loop spans 14 amino acids. Germline lookup yields CDR1 SGHRS and CDR2 YFSETQ. Germline trimming cut 3 bases from V and 5 bases from J; bases unmatched to any gene: 4. This chain's CDR3 is CASSSLTSGDEQYF. The CDR3 coding sequence is TGCGCCAGCAGCTCCTTGACTAGCGGGGACGAGCAGTACTTC.

This clonotype was counted only a few times. The V and J genes are TRBV21-1 and TRBJ2-7; TRBD1 was called by the table and not checked on the DNA. TRBV21-1 is a known pseudogene. This CDR3 comprises 16 residues. The CDR3 DNA follows: TGTGCTAGCAGACTCAAACCCGGGACGGTTAACTACGAGCAGTACTTC. Translated: CASRLKPGTVNYEQYF.

The table lists this clonotype with a few counts. This chain uses TRBV5-5 with TRBJ2-7, with TRBD1 matching over 8 bases. The CDR3 runs 17 residues. V dropped 3 bases and J dropped 1; count of bases not matched to a gene: 12. Germline lookup yields CDR1 SGHKS and CDR2 YYEKEE (reference sequence). CDR3 amino acids: CASSSLTGTGSSYEQYF. For the CDR3, the DNA is TGTGCCAGCAGCTCGCTGACCGGGACAGGTTCTTCCTACGAGCAGTACTTC.

This clonotype was picked up a small number of times. The CDR3 protein is CSAESNSPLHF. In nucleotides, the CDR3 is TGCAGTGCGGAAAGTAATTCACCCCTCCACTTT. The chain has TRBV20-1 and TRBJ1-6; no definite D call. The CDR3 consists of 11 residues. V was cut by 6 bases and J by 6 bases, with 6 bases left in between. CDR1 is DFQATT, CDR2 SNEGSKA, per germline (reference sequence).

Only a few counts were recorded for this clonotype. The chain combines TRBV10-3 with TRBJ1-1; 10 bases fit TRBD1. V was pared by 3 bases and J by 10 bases, with 5 bases of the junction left unmatched. The CDR3 length is 13 residues. Germline CDR1 is ENHRY and CDR2 is SYGVKD. In DNA, the CDR3 is TGTGCCATCAGTGACCGGGACAGGGGAAGAGCTTTCTTT. Its translation is CAISDRDRGRAFF.

V and J are TRBV5-4 and TRBJ2-3; D is perhaps TRBD2 (6 bases). CDR1 and CDR2 (germline): SGHNT, YYREEE (reference sequence). The CDR3 is 13 amino acids. Trimming pared 2 bases from V and 6 bases from J, leaving 10 bases between. The CDR3, as DNA: TGTGCCAGCAGCTTTACGGAGGGGGATACGCAGTATTTT. Translated: CASSFTEGDTQYF.

The chain has TRBV5-1 and TRBJ2-5; D not resolved. Trimming shortened V by 5 bases and J by 1 base, and 15 bases separated the two germline ends. Germline assignment: CDR1 SGHRS and CDR2 YFSETQ. This CDR3 spans 15 amino acids. In nucleotides, the CDR3 is TGCGCCAGCAGGGACCGACCCGCCGGCCAAGAGACCCAGTACTTC. Translation gives CASRDRPAGQETQYF.

This rearrangement joins TRBV12-5 to TRBJ2-1, with D maybe TRBD2 (7 bases). The J call is in doubt because the DNA end fits TRBJ2-7 better. Per germline, CDR1 LGHNT and CDR2 FRNRAP. This CDR3 region has 19 residues. The CDR3 loop is CASGSPRGGVRYSYNEQYF. The CDR3 nucleotides are TGTGCTAGTGGTTCCCCTAGGGGGGGCGTGAGATACTCCTACAATGAGCAGTACTTC.

This clonotype was seen a few times. This chain links TRBV4-1 with TRBJ1-1, with D hard to call. The CDR3 totals 14 residues. Germline V gene data show CDR1 as MGHRA and CDR2 as YSYEKL. V gave up 1 base and J gave up 0 bases, with 6 bases separating them. The CDR3 protein is CASSQVPMNTEAFF. The CDR3 DNA reads TGCGCCAGCAGCCAAGTTCCCATGAACACTGAAGCTTTCTTT.

The chain recombines TRBV20-1 with TRBJ2-6, with unresolved D. This CDR3 is 15 amino acids long. Germline CDR1 reads DFQATT; CDR2 reads SNEGSKA (reference sequence). The V and J ends lost 2 bases and 1 base respectively, with 9 bases between them. The CDR3 DNA is TGCAGTGCTAGAATAGCCGAGTCTGGGGCCAACGTCCTGACTTTC. Protein: CSARIAESGANVLTF.

The chain joins TRBV11-1 to TRBJ2-3, with 8 bases matching TRBD1. Germline V gene data show CDR1 as SGHAT and CDR2 as FQDESV (reference sequence). V lost 1 base to trimming and J lost 6 bases; unmatched junction nucleotides: 6. This CDR3 region has 15 residues. CDR3 sequence: CASSLGRAGGDTQYF. In nucleotides, the CDR3 is TGTGCCAGCAGCTTAGGTCGGGCAGGGGGCGATACGCAGTATTTT. The full variable domain, its missing parts supplied by reference TRBV11-1 and TRBJ2-3, is EAEVAQSPRYKITEKSQAVAFWCDPISGHATLYWYRQILGQGPELLVQFQDESVVDDSQLPKDRFSAERLKGVDSTLKIQPAELGDSAMYLCASSLGRAGGDTQYFGPGTRLTVL.

This sequence joins TRBV27 and TRBJ2-3; 8 bases line up with TRBD2. With V trimmed by 5 bases and J by 4 bases, 8 bases remained unmatched. The germline V gene has CDR1 MNHEY and CDR2 SMNVEV (reference sequence). This CDR3 is built from 15 residues. The CDR3 is CASSLSGSSADTQYF. DNA of the CDR3: TGTGCCAGCAGTCTAAGCGGGAGCAGCGCAGATACGCAGTATTTT.

J is TRBJ2-7 and V is TRBV27, with D tentatively TRBD1 (6 bases). V was trimmed by 0 bases and J by 0 bases, leaving 18 bases between them. The CDR3 sequence is 18 residues long. CDR1 MNHEY and CDR2 SMNVEV come from the germline V gene (reference sequence). CDR3 in amino acids: CASSLSPPLIRGSYEQYF. CDR3 bases: TGTGCCAGCAGTTTATCGCCCCCACTCATCAGGGGCTCCTACGAGCAGTACTTC.

This clonotype was counted at least ten times. The chain couples TRBV29-1 to TRBJ2-3; D is uncertain. V lost 4 bases to trimming and J lost 6 bases, with 8 bases between them. The CDR3 covers 11 residues. Germline CDR1 is SQVTM and CDR2 is ANQGSEA. In DNA form, the CDR3 reads TGCAGCGTTGGCCCTAGGGATACGCAGTATTTT. Amino acid sequence: CSVGPRDTQYF.

This clonotype was recorded many times. V is TRBV27 and J is TRBJ2-7; 11 bases match TRBD2. V shed 2 bases, J shed 4 bases, and the junction held 4 bases outside the gene matches. This CDR3 region has 15 residues. Germline CDR1 reads MNHEY; CDR2 reads SMNVEV (reference sequence). CDR3 in amino acids: CASSLLAGGKYEQYF. The DNA of the CDR3 is TGTGCCAGCAGTTTACTAGCGGGGGGCAAGTACGAGCAGTACTTC.

The chain joins TRBV2 to TRBJ2-5; TRBD2 matches 13 bases. The DNA end is a closer match to TRBJ2-7, so the J assignment may be wrong. Germline V CDR1 and CDR2: SNHLY, FYNNEI. The CDR3 length is 16 residues. The CDR3: CASSQTSGRSSYEQYF. The DNA for the CDR3 is TGTGCCAGCTCCCAGACTAGCGGGAGGTCATCCTACGAGCAGTACTTC.

The chain combines TRBV20-1 with TRBJ2-7, with TRBD1 matching over 9 bases. J gave up 3 bases and V 5 bases, and 5 bases lay outside the gene matches. This CDR3 has 13 residues. The germline gives CDR1 DFQATT, CDR2 SNEGSKA (reference sequence). As DNA, the CDR3 is TGCAGTGCTCCAGACAGGGGGAACTACGAGCAGTACTTC. It translates to CSAPDRGNYEQYF.

The chain combines TRBV20-1 with TRBJ1-1; no definite D call. This CDR3 region has 16 residues. From germline, CDR1 is DFQATT and CDR2 SNEGSKA (reference sequence). Trimming removed 4 bases from V and 0 bases from J, with 18 bases in between. This CDR3 reads CSAMSGGLNLNTEAFF. The CDR3 bases are TGCAGTGCTATGTCTGGCGGTTTAAACCTGAACACTGAAGCTTTCTTT.

This chain uses TRBV30 with TRBJ2-3, with D uncertain. Germline V gene lookup returns CDR1 GTSNPN and CDR2 SVGIG (reference sequence). V was pared by 3 bases and J by 6 bases, with 10 bases between. CDR3 length: 12 amino acids. The CDR3 DNA follows: TGTGCCTGGAGCGTGGCCCCCGATACGCAGTATTTT. Encoded protein: CAWSVAPDTQYF.